Shown below are 18 T cell receptor beta chains from a single sample sequenced in a study of CD8+ T cells in alopecia areata. RNA extraction and reverse transcription yielded cDNA as sequencing template. Clones were read by immunoSEQ multiplex PCR, and TCRdb kept only the in-frame ones, dropping some. This table holds about 200,000 clones, roughly 50% found once. Sample: CD8+ T cells sorted from blood. The receptors here all came from a human donor in good health.

This clone showed up just once. The chain uses TRBV27 and TRBJ2-7, with TRBD1 as a possible D gene (5 bases). Between the trimmed V and J ends, which lost 0 bases and 6 bases, there was a span of 9 bases. The germline CDR1 and CDR2 sequences are MNHEY and SMNVEV (reference sequence). CDR3 size: 13 residues. The CDR3 here is CASSLSKGREQYF. The CDR3 nucleotides read TGTGCCAGCAGTTTATCGAAGGGGCGCGAGCAGTACTTC.

This clone was picked up a small number of times. The chain recombines TRBV11-2 with TRBJ2-3, with a possible D match to TRBD1 (5 bases). There are 13 residues in the CDR3. V lost 1 base to trimming and J lost 6 bases, with 8 bases between them. The germline CDR1 and CDR2 sequences are SGHAT and FQNNGV. The CDR3 nucleotides read TGTGCCAGCAGCTTAGCGACAGCGGATACGCAGTATTTT. Its protein product is CASSLATADTQYF.

V is TRBV25-1 and J is TRBJ1-2, with D possibly being TRBD1 (6 bases). Germline CDR1 MGHDK, CDR2 SYGVNS. Trimming stripped 11 bases from V and 3 bases from J, with 13 bases between. This CDR3 is built from 12 residues. CDR3 in DNA: TGTGCCGTGCGGGACACCTACTATGGCTACACCTTC. Its translation is CAVRDTYYGYTF.

The V gene is TRBV29-1, the J gene TRBJ1-3; possible D gene TRBD1, 5 bases. V lost 0 bases, J lost 5 bases, and 17 bases lay in between. The CDR3 has 16 residues. Germline-derived CDR1 and CDR2 are SQVTM and ANQGSEA. CDR3 nucleotide sequence: TGCAGCGTTGAAGATCAACAGGAACTCAGACGAAACACCATATATTTT. Amino acids: CSVEDQQELRRNTIYF. Looking up the rest from reference TRBV29-1 and TRBJ1-3 gives the full variable domain: SAVISQKPSRDICQRGTSLTIQCQVDSQVTMMFWYRQQPGQSLTLIATANQGSEATYESGFVIDKFPISRPNLTFSTLTVSNMSPEDSSIYLCSVEDQQELRRNTIYFGEGSWLTVV.

V usage is TRBV29-1 and J usage is TRBJ1-3; no clear D. CDR3 length: 14 amino acids. Trimming removed 2 bases from V and 0 bases from J, with 8 bases in between. The germline gives CDR1 SQVTM, CDR2 ANQGSEA. The CDR3 bases are TGCAGCGTTGAAACGGAAAGCTCTGGAAACACCATATATTTT. It yields the protein CSVETESSGNTIYF. Variable domain in full (rest from reference TRBV29-1 and TRBJ1-3): SAVISQKPSRDICQRGTSLTIQCQVDSQVTMMFWYRQQPGQSLTLIATANQGSEATYESGFVIDKFPISRPNLTFSTLTVSNMSPEDSSIYLCSVETESSGNTIYFGEGSWLTVV.

This clone was detected once. The chain employs TRBV15 and TRBJ1-2, with D unresolved. Looked up from germline, CDR1 is LNHNV and CDR2 is YYDKDF (reference sequence). Trimming removed 0 bases at V and 3 bases at J, with 11 bases between. The CDR3 has 15 residues. The CDR3 sequence is CATSRDSGRDYGYTF. The DNA for the CDR3 is TGTGCCACCAGCAGAGATTCGGGAAGGGACTATGGCTACACCTTC.

This rearrangement joins TRBV5-6 to TRBJ2-5; possibly TRBD2 for D (7 bases). V lost 0 bases and J lost 5, with 17 bases in between. The CDR3 spans 16 residues. Germline V gene sequence: CDR1 SGHDT, CDR2 YYEEEE. CDR3 in DNA: TGTGCCAGCAGCTTGGAAGGGTCATGGGGGGGCGAGACCCAGTACTTC. Encoded protein: CASSLEGSWGGETQYF. The full variable domain, rest sourced from reference TRBV5-6 and TRBJ2-5, is DAGVTQSPTHLIKTRGQQVTLRCSPKSGHDTVSWYQQALGQGPQFIFQYYEEEERQRGNFPDRFSGHQFPNYSSELNVNALLLGDSALYLCASSLEGSWGGETQYFGPGTRLLVL.

This clone came up a few times. The rearrangement joins TRBV9 to TRBJ2-5; D call uncertain. Germline V gene lookup returns CDR1 SGDLS and CDR2 YYNGEE. The CDR3 has 14 residues. V lost 3 bases, J lost 8 bases, and 17 bases lay in between. CDR3 in amino acids: CASSAPLDGGTQYF. DNA of the CDR3: TGTGCCAGCAGCGCCCCTCTTGACGGTGGCACCCAGTACTTC.

The chain links TRBV4-1 to TRBJ1-1; D might be TRBD1 (5 bases). CDR1 and CDR2 (germline): MGHRA, YSYEKL. Trimming pared 4 bases from V and 7 bases from J, leaving 16 bases between. The CDR3 contains 14 residues. DNA of the CDR3: TGCGCCAGCAGCCCCCTGGGGGGAGGGGTTGAAGCTTTCTTT. This translates into CASSPLGGGVEAFF.

The rearrangement links TRBV25-1 to TRBJ1-1; TRBD1 is a possible D gene (5 bases). CDR3 size: 14 residues. Trimming shortened V by 6 bases and J by 0 bases, and 11 bases separated the two germline ends. Germline V gene sequence: CDR1 MGHDK, CDR2 SYGVNS. CDR3 region: CASSFGALNTEAFF. The CDR3 DNA is TGTGCCAGCAGCTTCGGGGCGCTGAACACTGAAGCTTTCTTT.

Ten or more counts support this clone. The V and J genes are TRBV27 and TRBJ2-7, with 7 bases fitting TRBD2. CDR3 length: 13 residues. With V trimmed by 10 bases and J by 4 bases, 10 bases remained unmatched. CDR1 MNHEY and CDR2 SMNVEV come from the germline V gene (reference sequence). The DNA for the CDR3 is TGTGCCACCTCCCGTGACGGGGGGTACGAGCAGTACTTC. It encodes CATSRDGGYEQYF.

The chain carries TRBV9 and TRBJ1-2; D ambiguous. V lost 0 bases, J lost 6 bases, and 9 bases lay in between. Germline values: CDR1 SGDLS, CDR2 YYNGEE. This CDR3 is built from 13 residues. CDR3 region: CASSVDRGHGYTF. The CDR3 nucleotides are TGTGCCAGCAGCGTAGATCGGGGTCATGGCTACACCTTC.

This clone was seen a handful of times. This chain connects TRBV7-7 to TRBJ2-5; 8 nucleotides match TRBD2. CDR1 is SSHAT and CDR2 is FNYEAQ in the germline V gene (reference sequence). With V trimmed by 1 base and J by 4 bases, 2 bases remained unmatched. This CDR3 comprises 14 residues. The DNA of the CDR3 is TGTGCCAGCAGCTTAGTTAGCGGGGCAGAGACCCAGTACTTC. It specifies CASSLVSGAETQYF.

This clone was picked up a small number of times. The V gene is TRBV4-1, the J gene TRBJ1-1; D is perhaps TRBD1 (6 bases). CDR1 is MGHRA, CDR2 YSYEKL, per germline. CDR3 size: 13 residues. The V end was cut by 3 bases, the J end by 6 bases, with 11 bases between. The CDR3 region is CASSQDSYPEAFF. Here the CDR3 DNA reads TGCGCCAGCAGCCAGGACAGTTATCCTGAAGCTTTCTTT.

This clone came up a few times. This sequence joins TRBV6-5 and TRBJ2-5; 7 bases fit TRBD2. The CDR3 consists of 14 residues. CDR1 MNHEY and CDR2 SVGAGI come from the germline V gene. With V trimmed by 8 bases and J by 0 bases, 6 bases remained unmatched. In DNA, the CDR3 is TGTGCCAGCGGTTTCGGGGGGTACCAAGAGACCCAGTACTTC. It specifies CASGFGGYQETQYF.

This rearrangement joins TRBV27 to TRBJ1-2; no clear D gene. With 8 bases removed from V and 8 bases from J, the gap between germline ends came to 12 bases. Per germline, CDR1 MNHEY and CDR2 SMNVEV (reference sequence). The CDR3 runs to 11 residues. The CDR3 loop is CASLAAGGYTF. CDR3 sequence (DNA): TGTGCCAGCCTCGCCGCGGGAGGCTACACCTTC.

This clone occurred a few times. This chain links TRBV9 with TRBJ1-2; TRBD1 is a possible D gene (5 bases). This CDR3 is built from 14 residues. The V gene's germline CDR1 is SGDLS and CDR2 YYNGEE. Trimming left V 0 bases short and J 8 bases short, with 14 bases between. This CDR3 is CASSVEGSARGYTF. DNA of the CDR3: TGTGCCAGCAGCGTAGAGGGGAGCGCGAGAGGCTACACCTTC. Full variable domain (remainder filled in from reference TRBV9 and TRBJ1-2): DSGVTQTPKHLITATGQRVTLRCSPRSGDLSVYWYQQSLDQGLQFLIQYYNGEERAKGNILERFSAQQFPDLHSELNLSSLELGDSALYFCASSVEGSARGYTFGSGTRLTVV.

The V and J genes are TRBV6-5 and TRBJ2-4; no firm D call. The CDR3 is 15 amino acids. With 0 bases removed from V and 4 bases from J, the gap between germline ends came to 10 bases. CDR1 is MNHEY and CDR2 is SVGAGI in the germline V gene. The CDR3 sequence is CASSYSQTGKNIQYF. DNA of the CDR3: TGTGCCAGCAGTTACTCCCAGACTGGGAAAAACATTCAGTACTTC.